The 2 T cell receptor beta chains reported below all come from one sample, sequenced in a study of regulatory T cells in long-lasting Graves disease. Arm-PCR with iRepertoire HTBI primers amplified the CDR3 regions for these TCR beta libraries. TCRdb fed the multiplex PCR reads into MiXCR, producing one record per CDR3 protein. Here the sample spans roughly 500,000 distinct CDR3 sequences, 22% being singletons. The time point denotes: persistent/refractory GD, antithyroid drugs over 5 years with positive TRAb. From RNA extracted from PBMCs, the TCR library was made. Sequencing used peripheral blood mononuclear cells (PBMCs), obtained when the disease was refractory, from a patient treated with antithyroid drugs. The receptors shown here come from a female donor with Graves disease.

The rearrangement uses TRBV20-1 and TRBJ2-5; possibly TRBD1 or TRBD2 for D (5 bases each). The ends were cut back, 0 bases at V and 5 bases at J, with 13 bases in the middle. Germline values: CDR1 DFQATT, CDR2 SNEGSKA (reference sequence). The CDR3 spans 14 residues. The CDR3 reads CSARDPGLQETQYF. Written as DNA, the CDR3 is TGCAGTGCTAGAGACCCGGGGCTTCAGGAGACCCAGTACTTC.

This clonotype was detected a few times. This rearrangement joins TRBV15 to TRBJ1-4, with D perhaps matching TRBD1 (6 bases). The germline V gene has CDR1 LNHNV and CDR2 YYDKDF (reference sequence). The V end lost 4 bases, the J end lost 5 bases, and 11 bases lay between the germline ends. The CDR3 totals 14 residues. CDR3 region: CATSNDRKNEKLFF. The CDR3 bases are TGTGCCACCAGCAACGACAGGAAGAATGAAAAACTGTTTTTT.